This is a list of T cell receptor beta chains from one sample in a study of T cell responses to AZD1222 COVID-19 vaccine. Using immunoSEQ multiplex PCR, the repertoire was profiled, and TCRdb retains in-frame clones only, with some absent. The sample yields around 150,000 clones, 94% seen once. The input for sequencing was peripheral blood, taken on day 0 of AZD1222 vaccination. These receptors were taken from an adult in good health. The CDR3 runs from the conserved cysteine through the conserved F or W. A D gene is named only where the DNA matches it firmly.

d_gene	v_gene	j_gene	CDR3aa
-	TRBV10-3	TRBJ2-3	CAISANASQYF
-	TRBV18	TRBJ1-5	CASSPGRGNQPQHF
-	TRBV3-1/TRBV3-2	TRBJ2-1	CASSQDNGMSEQFF
-	TRBV9	TRBJ1-4	CASATDAHNEKLFF
-	TRBV5-1	TRBJ1-1	CASLTDTEAFF
-	TRBV6-1	TRBJ2-7	CASSEAGIPQYEQYF
-	TRBV5-1	TRBJ1-2	CASSLDPGKDYGYTF
TRBD1	TRBV30	TRBJ1-4	CAWSVGTDDEKLFF
-	TRBV19	TRBJ2-7	CASSSGYEQYF
TRBD1	TRBV28	TRBJ2-1	CASSSGTGGSNEQFF
-	TRBV15	TRBJ1-2	CATSREGRNGYTF
-	TRBV7-8	TRBJ1-5	CASSVDLFPQPQHF
TRBD1	TRBV18	TRBJ1-2	CASSPNDRAGYTF
-	TRBV27	TRBJ2-6	CASSLEYSGANVLTF
TRBD2	TRBV6-5	TRBJ2-2	CASSLSGKGTGELFF
-	TRBV5-1	TRBJ1-2	CASSLGAGEYGYTF
TRBD1	TRBV9	TRBJ1-2	CASSVSGTGGYDGYTF
-	TRBV2	TRBJ2-7	CASDDQGYEQYF
-	TRBV5-1	TRBJ1-1	CASSLITGKEAFF
TRBD2	TRBV5-1	TRBJ2-1	CASSISGGFSYNEQFF
TRBD2	TRBV10-3	TRBJ2-3	CAIARGGDTQYF
-	TRBV5-1	TRBJ1-3	CASSWGSRGYGNTIYF
TRBD2	TRBV9	TRBJ2-3	CASSVREGTDTQYF
TRBD2	TRBV27	TRBJ2-1	CASSLLSGGNEQFF
-	TRBV5-1	TRBJ2-3	CASSLLGPSTDTQYF
TRBD2	TRBV7-2	TRBJ2-2	CASSSRTSGRSSGELFF
-	TRBV28	TRBJ1-6	CASRTGLGSPLHF